A selection of T cell receptor beta chains follows, all from one sample in a study of T cell repertoires in cytomegalovirus infection. TCRdb independently ran MiXCR on the reads; one entry per CDR3 protein. The data show around 300,000 distinct CDR3 sequences, 20% to 25% seen once. These TCRs' antigens remain unknown. The starting material was cultured PBMCs, obtained from culture after CMV antigen stimulation. All receptors come from a human donor in good health (CMV status not recorded). Some clones in this sample may be carry-over from other donors' samples. CDR3s include the opening cysteine and the closing phenylalanine or tryptophan. The order of the fields is J gene, D gene, clone size, V gene, CDR3 protein, CDR3 DNA. A D gene is named only where the DNA matches it firmly. Part of the rows lack a size; the others show once, few, many or a class for expanded clones.

J: TRBJ2-2
D: -
size: -
V: TRBV7-6
CDR3: CASTRNLDTGELFF
DNA: TGTGCCAGCACCCGCAATTTGGACACCGGGGAGCTGTTTTTT

J: TRBJ2-1
D: TRBD1
size: few
V: TRBV7-6
CDR3: CASIRQGSSYNEQFF
DNA: TGTGCCAGCATCAGACAGGGGAGCTCCTACAATGAGCAGTTCTTC

J: TRBJ2-7
D: TRBD2
size: -
V: TRBV4-1
CDR3: CASSQDWLAGLISYEQYF
DNA: TGCGCCAGCAGCCAAGATTGGCTAGCGGGCCTTATCTCCTACGAGCAGTACTTC

J: TRBJ2-7
D: -
size: -
V: TRBV6-1
CDR3: CASSPSGLRAEQYF
DNA: TGTGCCAGCAGCCCGTCGGGGTTACGAGCGGAGCAGTACTTC

J: TRBJ2-1
D: TRBD2
size: few
V: TRBV5-5
CDR3: CASSGLTWGLAGVMFF
DNA: TGTGCCAGCAGCGGACTGACTTGGGGACTAGCGGGAGTTATGTTCTTC

J: TRBJ2-7
D: -
size: many
V: TRBV7-2
CDR3: CASSWAQVGAYEQYF
DNA: TGTGCCAGCAGCTGGGCGCAGGTGGGAGCCTACGAGCAGTACTTC

J: TRBJ2-7
D: -
size: many
V: TRBV7-2
CDR3: CASSFQGYEQYF
DNA: TGTGCCAGCAGCTTTCAGGGGTACGAGCAGTACTTC

J: TRBJ1-2
D: -
size: -
V: TRBV30
CDR3: CAWSAGVSNYGYTF
DNA: TGTGCCTGGAGTGCGGGGGTTTCGAACTATGGCTACACCTTC

J: TRBJ2-3
D: -
size: many
V: TRBV6-6
CDR3: CAGGLSTDTQYF
DNA: TGTGCCGGGGGACTTAGCACAGATACGCAGTATTTT

J: TRBJ1-3
D: -
size: -
V: TRBV7-2
CDR3: CTSSLAGTSGNTIYF
DNA: TGTACCAGCAGCTTAGCGGGGACCTCTGGAAACACCATATATTTT

J: TRBJ1-4
D: -
size: many
V: TRBV7-2
CDR3: CASSRINEKLFF
DNA: TGTGCCAGCAGTCGCATTAATGAAAAACTGTTTTTT

J: TRBJ2-1
D: -
size: -
V: TRBV3-1
CDR3: CASSQEGRGNNEQFF
DNA: TGTGCCAGCAGCCAAGAGGGACGGGGAAACAATGAGCAGTTCTTC

J: TRBJ1-5
D: -
size: few
V: TRBV28
CDR3: CASSFSSQWAQHF
DNA: TGTGCCAGCAGTTTTTCCTCTCAGTGGGCCCAGCATTTT

J: TRBJ2-2
D: -
size: many
V: TRBV7-6
CDR3: CASSLVLIGFTGELFF
DNA: TGTGCCAGCAGCTTAGTATTGATAGGATTCACCGGGGAGCTGTTTTTT